A selection of T cell receptor beta chains follows, all from one sample in a study of spatial heterogeneity in lung cancer. One entry per CDR3 protein results from TCRdb running MiXCR on the 5' RACE reads. The sample holds fewer than 4,500 distinct CDR3 sequences, roughly 8.8% seen once. The starting material was normal lung tissue next to the tumor, obtained at surgery. Receptor source: a female donor with early-stage non-small cell lung cancer. CDR3s include the opening cysteine and the closing phenylalanine or tryptophan. A D gene is named only where the DNA matches it firmly. Only some rows state a clone size, as once, few, many or a class for expanded clones.

V gene	clone size	D gene	CDR3 length	J gene	CDR3 DNA	CDR3 protein
TRBV24-1	medium-sized	NA	15	TRBJ1-1	TGTGCCACCATCCCAGCCGGGCCGCCGAACACTGAAGCTTTCTTT	CATIPAGPPNTEAFF
TRBV10-3	medium-sized	NA	13	TRBJ2-5	TGTGCCATCAGTGAGTCGCCCTCTCAGACCCAGTACTTC	CAISESPSQTQYF
TRBV29-1	large	TRBD1	14	TRBJ1-1	TGCAGCGTCAAATCCGGGACAGGGAACACTGAAGCTTTCTTT	CSVKSGTGNTEAFF
TRBV7-2	medium-sized	NA	14	TRBJ1-4	TGTGCCAGCAGCCCTCAGGCCCTGGATGAAAAACTGTTTTTT	CASSPQALDEKLFF
TRBV11-1	few	NA	13	TRBJ1-1	TGTGCCAGCAGCCTCGGGACGGCCGTACAAGCTTTCTTT	CASSLGTAVQAFF
TRBV29-1	few	TRBD1	11	TRBJ2-7	TGCAGCGTAAGGACAGGGCACGAGCAGTACTTC	CSVRTGHEQYF
TRBV7-2	medium-sized	NA	11	TRBJ2-1	TGTGCGTTGGCAGACTACAATGAGCAGTTCTTC	CALADYNEQFF
TRBV14	medium-sized	TRBD1	16	TRBJ2-1	TGTGCCAGCAGCCAAAGACAGGGGACAGAGGGGAATGAGCAGTTCTTC	CASSQRQGTEGNEQFF
TRBV7-8	NA	TRBD2	15	TRBJ2-3	TGTGTCAGCAGCTCACTAGCGGGAGAGGTAGATACGCAGTATTTT	CVSSSLAGEVDTQYF
TRBV6-1	many	TRBD2	14	TRBJ2-1	TGTGCCAGCAGTGAAGCCGGGGGGGGAAATGAGCAGTTCTTC	CASSEAGGGNEQFF